The clone carrying this TCR beta chain showed up just a few times. The antigen is undetermined. Between the trimmed V and J ends, which lost 3 bases and 0 bases, there was a span of 9 bases. This CDR3 spans 14 amino acids. In every case, the donor was a healthy Caucasian. The source of the sample is a study of identical twins. TCRdb redid the calling of the 5' RACE reads with MiXCR, one entry per CDR3 protein. The sample lists around 680,000 distinct CDR3 sequences, over 8.5% occurring once. General study results and limits: Less excess twin sharing appeared in beta out-of-frame sequences.

This same sample was also taken into another study, of yellow fever vaccine responses in identical twins. From that second work: Twins reportedly mounted vaccine T cell responses that seemed partly convergent, partly personalized.

The gene calls are TRBV12-3 or TRBV12-4 and TRBJ2-7; no definite D call. Sample: PBMCs. The clonotype was recovered from a woman aged 18-29 years in good health. CDR3 DNA sequence: TGTGCCAGCAGTTTTAAGCGCCTCTCCTACGAGCAGTACTTC. Protein product: CASSFKRLSYEQYF.